These 20 T cell receptor beta chains came from one sample sequenced in a study of T cells in localized non-small cell lung cancer. TCRdb's table, derived via immunoSEQ multiplex PCR, lists solely in-frame clones and lacks some. The table has about 21,000 clones, roughly 80% seen once; the top ten hold about 2.4%. Sequenced material: peripheral blood, taken before any cancer treatment. The source of these receptors is a man between 40 and 69 years old with stage I lung adenocarcinoma.

This clone has a single count. V usage is TRBV6-5 and J usage is TRBJ2-2; 9 bases align to TRBD1. CDR1 and CDR2 (germline): MNHEY, SVGAGI. The V segment lost 2 bases and the J segment 13 bases; nucleotides outside the gene matches: 2. The CDR3 sequence is 12 residues long. As DNA, the CDR3 is TGTGCCAGCAGTTACCAGGACAGGGGGCTGTTTTTT. Translated, it gives CASSYQDRGLFF.

This clone was detected a few times. The genes are TRBV28 and TRBJ1-2; a weak D match, TRBD1 (5 bases). CDR3 size: 12 residues. Germline assignment: CDR1 MDHEN and CDR2 SYDVKM. V lost 7 bases and J lost 4, with 10 bases in between. The chain's CDR3 is CASTAGAYGYTF. The CDR3, as DNA: TGTGCCAGCACCGCCGGGGCCTATGGCTACACCTTC.

This chain connects TRBV7-9 to TRBJ2-7, with D unresolved. In germline, CDR1 is SEHNR, CDR2 FQNEAQ (reference sequence). CDR3 length: 12 residues. V was clipped by 5 bases and J by 0 bases, with 5 bases between them. CDR3 nucleotide sequence: TGTGCCAGCAGCGGCGGCTCCTACGAGCAGTACTTC. Protein sequence: CASSGGSYEQYF.

This clone was observed a few times. CDR3 amino acids: CASSDPARVQQPQHF. The CDR3 DNA reads TGTGCCAGCAGTGACCCCGCCAGGGTACAACAGCCCCAGCATTTT. The chain has TRBV6-6 and TRBJ1-5; the D gene is possibly TRBD1 (5 bases). This CDR3 comprises 15 residues. With 5 bases removed from V and 7 bases from J, the gap between germline ends came to 18 bases. The V gene's germline CDR1 is MNHNY and CDR2 SVGAGI (reference sequence).

The J gene is TRBJ1-6, the V gene TRBV14; D not resolved. CDR1 and CDR2 (germline): SGHDN, FVKESK. Deletions cut 2 bases from V and 5 bases from J, with 7 bases between. The CDR3 is 14 amino acids. The CDR3 loop is CASSQFYNNSPLHF. The CDR3 DNA reads TGTGCCAGCAGCCAATTCTATAATAATTCACCCCTCCACTTT.

The chain links TRBV5-8 to TRBJ2-7, with D maybe TRBD1 (5 bases). Trimming took 4 bases from V and 3 from J, leaving 20 bases between them. The CDR3 has 16 residues. Germline assignment: CDR1 SGHTS and CDR2 YDEGEE. The CDR3 loop is CASSDDRDESLYEQYF. The CDR3 region has the DNA TGTGCCAGCAGCGATGACAGAGACGAAAGCCTCTACGAGCAGTACTTC.

V and J are TRBV19 and TRBJ2-7; D is ambiguous. Trimming stripped 10 bases from V and 2 bases from J, with 27 bases between. Germline V gene lookup returns CDR1 LNHDA and CDR2 SQIVND (reference sequence). The CDR3 runs to 17 residues. The CDR3 region is CAKLDPSNVPRTYEQYF. CDR3 nucleotides: TGTGCCAAACTGGACCCCTCCAACGTTCCCAGAACCTACGAGCAGTACTTC.

The rearrangement uses TRBV29-1 and TRBJ1-2; 10 positions agree with TRBD1. The CDR3 contains 14 residues. The ends lost 3 bases at V and 9 bases at J; junction bases unmatched: 10. Germline-derived CDR1 and CDR2 are SQVTM and ANQGSEA. CDR3 nucleotide sequence: TGCAGCGTTGACCCCGCCGGGACAGGGGTTCGCTACACCTTC. Translation: CSVDPAGTGVRYTF.

The chain has TRBV11-2 and TRBJ2-1; 10 nucleotides match TRBD2. J was trimmed by 3 bases and V by 3 bases; bases with no gene match: 8. The CDR3 is 17 amino acids. Germline assignment: CDR1 SGHAT and CDR2 FQNNGV. The DNA of the CDR3 is TGTGCCAGCAGCTTGCCTCCGGGACTAGCGAACTACAATGAGCAGTTCTTC. This sequence encodes CASSLPPGLANYNEQFF.

The J gene is TRBJ2-2, the V gene TRBV9; 10 bases map to TRBD1. The length of the CDR3 is 17 residues. CDR1 is SGDLS and CDR2 is YYNGEE in the germline V gene. With V trimmed by 4 bases and J by 0 bases, 6 bases remained unmatched. CDR3 coding DNA: TGTGCCAGCAGCCCCACCGGACAGGGGGCGAACACCGGGGAGCTGTTTTTT. Translation gives CASSPTGQGANTGELFF. The complete variable domain, with remaining parts taken from reference TRBV9 and TRBJ2-2, reads DSGVTQTPKHLITATGQRVTLRCSPRSGDLSVYWYQQSLDQGLQFLIQYYNGEERAKGNILERFSAQQFPDLHSELNLSSLELGDSALYFCASSPTGQGANTGELFFGEGSRLTVL.

This chain connects TRBV4-1 to TRBJ1-1; no clear D. Trimming cost V 0 bases and J 7 bases, with 6 bases left between them. CDR1 is MGHRA, CDR2 YSYEKL, per germline. This CDR3 region has 12 residues. CDR3 bases: TGCGCCAGCAGCCAAGATGGGTATGAAGCTTTCTTT. It translates to CASSQDGYEAFF.

J is TRBJ2-7 and V is TRBV7-2; perhaps TRBD2 as D (6 bases). Per germline, CDR1 SGHTA and CDR2 FQGNSA. The CDR3 has 13 residues. The ends were cut back, 4 bases at V and 3 bases at J, with 10 bases in the middle. CDR3 protein: CASSYSGSYEQYF. CDR3 bases: TGTGCCAGCAGCTATTCCGGGAGCTACGAGCAGTACTTC.

The chain has TRBV5-1 and TRBJ1-4; D gene unclear. The V end was cut by 0 bases, the J end by 6 bases, with 12 bases between. This CDR3 contains 15 residues. Germline CDR1 and CDR2: SGHRS and YFSETQ. As DNA, the CDR3 is TGCGCCAGCAGCTTGGTAGGGTCAGGACATGAAAAACTGTTTTTT. Its protein is CASSLVGSGHEKLFF.

This clone was seen a handful of times. The chain joins TRBV7-2 to TRBJ1-5; perhaps TRBD1 as D (6 bases). Germline CDR1 is SGHTA and CDR2 is FQGNSA. CDR3 size: 13 residues. Trimming stripped 7 bases from V and 4 bases from J, with 11 bases between. The CDR3 nucleotides read TGTGCCAGCAACGGACAGCCTAATCAGCCCCAGCATTTT. Translated: CASNGQPNQPQHF.

This clone was detected once. The CDR3: CASSLARTSADTQYF. CDR3 bases: TGTGCCAGCAGCTTAGCCCGGACTAGTGCAGATACGCAGTATTTT. The chain recombines TRBV7-2 with TRBJ2-3; TRBD2 aligns across 7 bases. J gave up 4 bases and V 0 bases, and 4 bases lay outside the gene matches. The germline V gene encodes CDR1 SGHTA and CDR2 FQGNSA. The CDR3 length is 15 residues.

The rearrangement uses TRBV11-3 and TRBJ2-7; possible D gene TRBD1, 5 bases. Deletions cut 5 bases from V and 5 bases from J, with 10 bases between. CDR1 is SGHNT, CDR2 YENEEA, per germline. The CDR3 totals 12 residues. The CDR3 nucleotides are TGTGCCAGCAGCACAGGTGACGACGAGCAGTACTTC. It yields the protein CASSTGDDEQYF.

The chain links TRBV6-6 to TRBJ2-2; D perhaps matches TRBD1 (6 bases). Germline CDR1 is MNHNY and CDR2 is SVGAGI (reference sequence). V was pared by 8 bases and J by 4 bases, with 14 bases between. This CDR3 has 14 residues. The CDR3 here is CASDPQGSTGELFF. The CDR3 nucleotides read TGTGCCAGCGACCCCCAGGGGAGCACCGGGGAGCTGTTTTTT.

By share of the sample, this clone is medium-sized. V and J are TRBV5-1 and TRBJ1-2; D ambiguous. This CDR3 is built from 13 residues. V gave up 1 base and J gave up 2 bases, with 6 bases separating them. Germline V gene data show CDR1 as SGHRS and CDR2 as YFSETQ. The CDR3 nucleotides are TGCGCCAGCAGCTTGACACAGAACTATGGCTACACCTTC. This encodes CASSLTQNYGYTF.

The chain's CDR3 is CASSRTAQETQYF. The CDR3 nucleotides are TGTGCCAGCAGCAGGACAGCTCAAGAGACCCAGTACTTC. V usage is TRBV11-3 and J usage is TRBJ2-5, with D possibly matching TRBD1 (6 bases). The CDR3 is made up of 13 amino acids. Per germline, CDR1 SGHNT and CDR2 YENEEA. Trimming stripped 5 bases from V and 2 bases from J, with 9 bases between.

This clone was detected only a few times. This sequence joins TRBV4-1 and TRBJ2-5, with 7 nucleotides matching TRBD1. This CDR3 spans 16 amino acids. V lost 0 bases to trimming and J lost 3 bases; unmatched junction nucleotides: 7. Per the germline V gene, CDR1 is MGHRA and CDR2 is YSYEKL. The CDR3 DNA sequence: TGCGCCAGCAGCCAAGAGGTACAGGGGAAGAAAGAGACCCAGTACTTC. As protein: CASSQEVQGKKETQYF.